The source of this T cell receptor (beta chain) is a study of Graves' ophthalmopathy and Graves' hyperthyroidism. Both ends counted, the CDR3 spans 17 residues. The authors amplified TCR beta CDR3 regions from RNA transcripts. First-round RT-PCR used HTBI primers; second-round multiplex PCR followed. Using its own MiXCR run on the multiplex PCR reads, TCRdb lists one record per CDR3 protein. The table lists roughly 60,000 distinct CDR3 sequences, roughly half of them singletons. Only one count was recorded for this clonotype. Because the CDR3 is missing its conserved closing phenylalanine or tryptophan, this is likely a read error. The DNA is left out, because the CDR3 cannot be placed on it with certainty; the CDR3 is given as TCRdb lists it.

The TCR sequence derives from an adult woman with Graves' ophthalmopathy. Sequenced input: peripheral blood. This chain links TRBV21-1 with TRBJ2-7; the table's D call TRBD2 went unverified against the DNA. TRBV21-1 is labeled a pseudogene. CDR3 residues: CASSWSLAGGPRYEQYL.